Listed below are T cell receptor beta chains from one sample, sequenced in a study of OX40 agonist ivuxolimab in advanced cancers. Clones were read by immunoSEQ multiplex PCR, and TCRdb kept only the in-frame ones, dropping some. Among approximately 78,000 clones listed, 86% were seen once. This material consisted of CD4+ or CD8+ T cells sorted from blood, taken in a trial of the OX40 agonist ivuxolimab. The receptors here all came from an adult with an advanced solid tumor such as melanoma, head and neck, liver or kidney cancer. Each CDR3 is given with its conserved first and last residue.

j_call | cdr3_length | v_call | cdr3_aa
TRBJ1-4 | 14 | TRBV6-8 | CASTTGTENEKLFF
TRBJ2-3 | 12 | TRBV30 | CAWTKQGDTQYF
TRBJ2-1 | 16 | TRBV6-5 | CASSYSGNPYYNEQFF
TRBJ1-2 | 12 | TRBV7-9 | CASTLESDGYTF
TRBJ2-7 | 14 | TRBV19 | CASSISLPNYEQYF
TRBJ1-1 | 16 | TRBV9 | CASSRQGVRTMGEAFF
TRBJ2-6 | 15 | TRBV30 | CAWRGEARGANVLTF
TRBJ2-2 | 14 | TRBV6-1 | CASSEVGQGIELFF
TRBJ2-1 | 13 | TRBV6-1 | CATGKGAYNEQFF
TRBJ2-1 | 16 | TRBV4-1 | CASSQVGAGGPDEQFF
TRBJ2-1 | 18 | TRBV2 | CASRPVAGRGGSYNEQFF
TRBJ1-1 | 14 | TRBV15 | CATSFRPGDTEAFF
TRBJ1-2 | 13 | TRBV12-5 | CASGPSGAGGYTF
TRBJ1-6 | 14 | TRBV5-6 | CASSQGQGYSPLHF
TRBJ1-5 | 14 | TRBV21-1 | CASSKEGAGQPQHF
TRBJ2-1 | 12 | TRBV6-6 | CASSYRFDEQFF
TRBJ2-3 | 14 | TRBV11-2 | CASSLAGATDTQYF
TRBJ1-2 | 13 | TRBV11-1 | CASSPRQGPGYTF
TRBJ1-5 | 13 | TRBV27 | CASSLAPYQPQHF
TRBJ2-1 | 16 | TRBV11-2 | CASSLGALSSYNEQFF
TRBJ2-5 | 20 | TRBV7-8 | CASGAPRRRPGGPIQETQYF
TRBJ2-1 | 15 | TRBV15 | CATSRGPLAGNEQFF
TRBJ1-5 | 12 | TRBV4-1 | CASSQGDQPQHF
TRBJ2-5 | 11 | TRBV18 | CASSPGETQYF
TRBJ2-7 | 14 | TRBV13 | CASSVQAGTGEQYF
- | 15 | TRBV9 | CASSVDPSGTYEQYF
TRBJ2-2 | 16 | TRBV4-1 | CASSQGLDREAGELFF
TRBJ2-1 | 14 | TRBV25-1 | CASSDEVPYNEQFF
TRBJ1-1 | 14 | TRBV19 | CASSIDHRGTEAFF
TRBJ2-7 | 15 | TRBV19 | CASRLGRSSSYEQYF
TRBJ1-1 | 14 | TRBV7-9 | CASSTTEGKGEAFF
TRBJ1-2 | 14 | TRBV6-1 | CASRDRGGFYGYTF
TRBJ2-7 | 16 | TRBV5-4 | CASSLQLAGVRHEQYF
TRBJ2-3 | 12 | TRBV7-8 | CASSPHADTQYF
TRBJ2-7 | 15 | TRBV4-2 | CASSQVTDLAYEQYF
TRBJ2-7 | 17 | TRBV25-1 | CASSETGRGTSSYEQYF
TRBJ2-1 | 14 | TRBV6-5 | CASSRSGRANEQFF
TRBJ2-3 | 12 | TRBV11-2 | CASSPVMGTQYF
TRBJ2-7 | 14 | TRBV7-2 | CASSLAQGTYEQYF
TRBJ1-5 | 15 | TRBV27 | CASRGEPSRGQPQHF